What follows are 24 T cell receptor beta chains derived from one specimen sequenced in a study of blood T cell repertoires in COVID-19. This table comes from immunoSEQ multiplex PCR, and its TCRdb copy is limited to in-frame clones, with some not included. This table holds some 80,000 clones, around four fifths found once. The sample consisted of peripheral blood. Receptor source: a man older than 75 with active or convalescent COVID-19.

With respect to this clone: The sample has other DNA sequences that encode this CDR3 too. CDR3 in amino acids: CASSTPGLAGASTDTQYF. CDR3 DNA: TGTGCCAGCAGCACCCCGGGACTAGCGGGAGCTAGCACAGATACGCAGTATTTT. The V gene is TRBV7-9, the J gene TRBJ2-3, with 14 bases that match TRBD2. Trimming at V came to 5 bases and at J to 0 bases, leaving 7 bases not matched to a gene. Germline assignment: CDR1 SEHNR and CDR2 FQNEAQ (reference sequence). The CDR3 sequence is 18 residues long.

The J gene is TRBJ2-1, the V gene TRBV3-1 (or the pseudogene TRBV3-2); maybe TRBD1 (6 bases). There are 15 residues in the CDR3. The germline V and J ends were trimmed by 0 bases and 8 bases, with 14 bases remaining between them. Germline loops: CDR1 LGHDT, CDR2 YNNKEL (reference sequence). The DNA for the CDR3 is TGTGCCAGCAGCCAAGATTGGGCCAGGGGCGATGAGCAGTTCTTC. It is translated as CASSQDWARGDEQFF.

V and J are TRBV6-2 or TRBV6-3 and TRBJ2-3, with 13 bases lining up with TRBD2. The CDR3 is made up of 15 amino acids. Germline V gene sequence: CDR1 MNHEY, CDR2 SVGEGT. Unmatched junction bases numbered 4, after V lost 6 bases and J lost 4 bases. The CDR3 coding sequence is TGTGCCAGCAGCCCGGGACTAGCGGGGTCAGATACGCAGTATTTT. Protein: CASSPGLAGSDTQYF.

The rearrangement links TRBV6-5 to TRBJ1-2; TRBD1 agrees at 9 bases. V lost 5 bases and J lost 7; bases outside the gene matches: 11. The length of the CDR3 is 15 residues. The germline V gene has CDR1 MNHEY and CDR2 SVGAGI. CDR3 region: CASSTTGTGFVGYTF. The DNA of the CDR3 is TGTGCCAGCAGTACAACCGGGACAGGGTTCGTTGGCTACACCTTC.

Worth noting for this clone: One end of the junction does not line up with germline, which may come from a read error. The chain has TRBV5-6 and TRBJ1-1; D uncertain. The V gene's germline CDR1 is SGHDT and CDR2 YYEEEE. The CDR3 covers 14 residues. The CDR3 DNA sequence: TGTGCCAGCAATGATCTCGGTTCGAACGCTGAAGCTTTCTTT. Its protein product is CASNDLGSNAEAFF.

The sample holds one count of this clone. The chain employs TRBV4-1 and TRBJ2-7, with 9 positions matching TRBD2. After removal of 1 base from V and 3 bases from J, the junction contained 13 bases not matched to a gene. The CDR3 spans 18 residues. CDR1 is MGHRA, CDR2 YSYEKL, per germline. The CDR3 is CASSQGKGTSRAHYEQYV. CDR3 sequence (DNA): TGCGCCAGCAGCCAAGGTAAGGGGACTAGCAGGGCGCACTACGAGCAGTACGTC.

This rearrangement joins TRBV12-3 or TRBV12-4 to TRBJ1-5; D not resolved. The V gene lost 6 bases and the J gene lost 7 bases, with 13 bases spanning the gap. There are 13 residues in the CDR3. DNA for the CDR3: TGTGCCAGCAGCCGTGGAGTGCGGCAGCCCCAGCATTTT. It yields the protein CASSRGVRQPQHF.

The chain uses TRBV4-1 and TRBJ2-3; 9 bases map to TRBD2. Trimming took 1 base from V and 5 from J; bases not matched to a gene: 10. The length of the CDR3 is 17 residues. Germline CDR1 reads MGHRA; CDR2 reads YSYEKL. The chain's CDR3 is CASSQGWAGGPEDTQYF. As DNA, the CDR3 is TGCGCCAGCAGCCAAGGTTGGGCGGGGGGGCCTGAAGATACGCAGTATTTT.

The V and J genes are TRBV7-2 and TRBJ2-1, with TRBD1 as a possible D gene (5 bases). The CDR3 has 15 residues. V was cut by 0 bases and J by 2 bases, with 8 bases left in between. Germline V gives CDR1 SGHTA, CDR2 FQGNSA. CDR3 in DNA: TGTGCCAGCAGCTTAGCAGGGGCCACCTACAATGAGCAGTTCTTC. As protein: CASSLAGATYNEQFF.

The chain combines TRBV6-6 with TRBJ2-5; a possible D gene is TRBD2 (7 bases). The V end lost 5 bases, the J end lost 5 bases, and 21 bases lay between the germline ends. The CDR3 runs 16 residues. Germline CDR1 is MNHNY and CDR2 is SVGAGI (reference sequence). The CDR3 protein is CASSRAGTGGRETQYF. The DNA for the CDR3 is TGTGCCAGCAGTCGAGCCGGTACCGGGGGGCGGGAGACCCAGTACTTC.

This sequence joins TRBV5-1 and TRBJ2-1; 7 nucleotides agree with TRBD2. This CDR3 region has 20 residues. V shed 3 bases, J shed 10 bases, and the junction held 28 bases outside the gene matches. CDR1 is SGHRS, CDR2 YFSETQ, per germline. The CDR3 DNA follows: TGCGCCAGCAGCTGGGGGGGAGAACTAGCGCGAAGCTCAACCCAGGGCGAGCAGTTCTTC. Protein: CASSWGGELARSSTQGEQFF.

This chain connects TRBV18 to TRBJ2-1; D perhaps matches TRBD2 (6 bases). The CDR3 is made up of 15 amino acids. Trimming removed 4 bases at V and 0 bases at J, with 10 bases between. CDR1 and CDR2 from the germline V gene are KGHSH and LQKENI. The CDR3: CASSQYGSSYNEQFF. The CDR3 DNA follows: TGTGCCAGCTCACAGTACGGGAGCTCCTACAATGAGCAGTTCTTC.

The V and J genes are TRBV5-4 and TRBJ2-7; 7 bases align to TRBD1. This CDR3 has 13 amino acids. The V and J ends lost 0 bases and 6 bases, in that order; junction bases with no gene match: 3. Germline CDR1 reads SGHNT; CDR2 reads YYREEE (reference sequence). The CDR3 here is CASSLDRGREQYV. CDR3 coding DNA: TGTGCCAGCAGCTTGGACAGGGGACGCGAGCAGTACGTC.

The rearrangement joins TRBV27 to TRBJ2-7; D perhaps matches TRBD1 (5 bases). CDR3 length: 15 residues. Looked up from germline, CDR1 is MNHEY and CDR2 is SMNVEV (reference sequence). Trimming pared 5 bases from V and 3 bases from J, leaving 17 bases between. The CDR3 region has the DNA TGTGCCAGCAGTCCCACCCCCACAGGAAACTACGAGCAGTACGTC. It codes for CASSPTPTGNYEQYV.

The V call is TRBV11-3, the J call TRBJ2-1, with TRBD1 identical over 7 bases. Per the germline V gene, CDR1 is SGHNT and CDR2 is YENEEA. V lost 3 bases and J lost 10; bases outside the gene matches: 6. The CDR3 sequence is 13 residues long. DNA of the CDR3: TGTGCCAGCAGCTTTGAGGGGGCGCGGGAGCAGTTCTTC. Translation gives CASSFEGAREQFF.

This clone has a handful of counts. The genes are TRBV11-2 and TRBJ1-1; possibly TRBD1 for D (6 bases). Between the trimmed V and J ends, which lost 5 bases and 4 bases, there was a span of 23 bases. The germline V gene has CDR1 SGHAT and CDR2 FQNNGV. The length of the CDR3 is 17 residues. CDR3 in amino acids: CASSPGSAGVRRTEAFF. The CDR3 DNA reads as TGTGCCAGCAGCCCAGGGAGTGCAGGGGTCAGACGCACTGAAGCTTTCTTT.

The rearrangement links TRBV5-1 to TRBJ2-2; D call uncertain. This CDR3 has 15 residues. Germline values: CDR1 SGHRS, CDR2 YFSETQ. Trimming removed 0 bases from V and 1 base from J, with 7 bases in between. The CDR3 protein is CASSLVAVNTGELFF. In nucleotides, the CDR3 is TGCGCCAGCAGCTTGGTGGCGGTGAACACCGGGGAGCTGTTTTTT.

V usage is TRBV15 and J usage is TRBJ2-2; TRBD1 agrees at 8 bases. The ends lost 2 bases at V and 4 bases at J; junction bases unmatched: 0. CDR1 is LNHNV and CDR2 is YYDKDF in the germline V gene (reference sequence). This CDR3 has 14 residues. The CDR3 reads CATSRQGATGELFF. In DNA, the CDR3 is TGTGCCACCAGCAGACAGGGGGCCACCGGGGAGCTGTTTTTT.

This chain connects TRBV6-1 to TRBJ1-1; D remains ambiguous. The germline gives CDR1 MNHNS, CDR2 SASEGT. CDR3 length: 15 amino acids. V was pared by 3 bases and J by 1 base, with 12 bases between. The chain's CDR3 is CASSESTAANTEAFF. CDR3 sequence (DNA): TGTGCCAGCAGTGAGAGTACAGCTGCGAACACTGAAGCTTTCTTT.

The chain uses TRBV29-1 and TRBJ2-2; possibly TRBD2 for D (6 bases). V was clipped by 6 bases and J by 7 bases, with 18 bases between them. Germline V gene data show CDR1 as SQVTM and CDR2 as ANQGSEA. This CDR3 is built from 14 residues. The CDR3 region has the DNA TGCAGCGTCGCGACTAGATGGGGGTTCGGGGAGCTGTTTTTT. This encodes CSVATRWGFGELFF.

The V and J genes are TRBV2 and TRBJ2-7, with 9 bases identical to TRBD1. The V segment lost 2 bases and the J segment 5 bases; nucleotides outside the gene matches: 7. The CDR3 sequence is 15 residues long. From germline, CDR1 is SNHLY and CDR2 FYNNEI. CDR3 in amino acids: CASSESSGTGNEQYV. CDR3 DNA: TGTGCCAGCAGTGAATCTTCCGGGACAGGGAACGAGCAGTACGTC.

V and J are TRBV12-3 or TRBV12-4 and TRBJ1-1; D unresolved. The CDR3 is 13 residues long. V gave up 2 bases and J gave up 3 bases, with 7 bases separating them. The CDR3 DNA reads TGTGCCAGCAGTTTACAGAGGGACACTGAAGCTTTCTTT. It yields the protein CASSLQRDTEAFF.

V gene TRBV18 combines with J gene TRBJ2-3; 8 nucleotides match TRBD2. V shed 8 bases, J shed 5 bases, and the junction held 6 bases outside the gene matches. Germline values: CDR1 KGHSH, CDR2 LQKENI. The CDR3 is 13 residues long. The DNA of the CDR3 is TGTGCCAGCCTCGGGACTAGTGGAGATACGCAGTATTTT. This gives the protein CASLGTSGDTQYF.

This clone was recorded once. The rearrangement joins TRBV27 to TRBJ2-1; TRBD2 aligns across 12 bases. The CDR3 is made up of 16 amino acids. Per the germline V gene, CDR1 is MNHEY and CDR2 is SMNVEV (reference sequence). After removal of 6 bases from V and 4 bases from J, the junction contained 7 bases not matched to a gene. The CDR3 coding sequence is TGTGCCAGCAGCGGACTAGCGGGAATGTGGTACAATGAGCAGTTCTTC. Residues: CASSGLAGMWYNEQFF.